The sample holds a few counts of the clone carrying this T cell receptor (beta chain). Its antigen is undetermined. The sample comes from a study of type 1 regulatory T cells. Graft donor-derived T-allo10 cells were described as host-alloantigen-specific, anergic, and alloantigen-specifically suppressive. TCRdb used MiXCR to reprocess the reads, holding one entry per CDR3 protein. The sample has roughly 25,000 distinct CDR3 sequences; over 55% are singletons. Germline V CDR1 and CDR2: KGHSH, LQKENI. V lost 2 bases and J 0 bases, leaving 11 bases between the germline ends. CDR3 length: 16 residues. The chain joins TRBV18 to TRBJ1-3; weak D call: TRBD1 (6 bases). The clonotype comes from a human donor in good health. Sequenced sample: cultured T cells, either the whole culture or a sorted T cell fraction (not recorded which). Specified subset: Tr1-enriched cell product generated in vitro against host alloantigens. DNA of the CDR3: TGTGCCAGCTCACCAGTGACAGGAGACTCTGGAAACACCATATATTTT. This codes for CASSPVTGDSGNTIYF.